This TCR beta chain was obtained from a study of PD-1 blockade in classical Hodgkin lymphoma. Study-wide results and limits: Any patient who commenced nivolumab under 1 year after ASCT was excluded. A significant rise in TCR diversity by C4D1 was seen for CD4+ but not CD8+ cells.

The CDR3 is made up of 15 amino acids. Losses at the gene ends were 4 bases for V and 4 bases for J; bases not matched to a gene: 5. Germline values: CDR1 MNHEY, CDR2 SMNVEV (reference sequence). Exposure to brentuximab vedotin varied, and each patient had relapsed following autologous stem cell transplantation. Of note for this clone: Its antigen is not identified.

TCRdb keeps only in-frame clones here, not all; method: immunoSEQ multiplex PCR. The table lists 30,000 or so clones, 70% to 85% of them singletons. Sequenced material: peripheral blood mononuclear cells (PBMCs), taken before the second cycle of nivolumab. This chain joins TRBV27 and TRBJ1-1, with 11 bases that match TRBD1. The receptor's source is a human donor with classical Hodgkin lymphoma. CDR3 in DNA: TGTGCCAGCAGTTCGGGACAGGGGGACGGCACTGAAGCTTTCTTT. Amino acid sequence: CASSSGQGDGTEAFF.